A single sample gave rise to the 24 T cell receptor beta chains below, sequenced in a study of T cell changes during pregnancy in multiple sclerosis. Clones were read by immunoSEQ multiplex PCR, and TCRdb kept only the in-frame ones, dropping some. The data show roughly 99,000 clones, 92% seen once. The specimen was peripheral blood, collected after pregnancy. Receptor source: a female donor in good health, enrolled as a control in a pregnancy study.

The count of this clone is one. The gene calls are TRBV6-4 and TRBJ2-1, with 11 bases lining up with TRBD2. V was clipped by 4 bases and J by 5 bases; unmatched bases: 16. The CDR3 is 19 residues long. Germline-derived CDR1 and CDR2 are MRHNA and SNTAGT. The CDR3 sequence is CASSVRGTSGPVRHNEQFF. The CDR3, as DNA: TGTGCCAGCAGTGTGCGTGGGACTAGCGGTCCGGTAAGACACAATGAGCAGTTCTTC.

V gene TRBV5-4 combines with J gene TRBJ1-1; 7 bases are a match to TRBD1. This CDR3 is 14 amino acids long. The germline V gene encodes CDR1 SGHNT and CDR2 YYREEE (reference sequence). The junction had 8 bases not matched to a gene; V was cut back by 4 bases and J by 5 bases. The CDR3 sequence is CASSADRWGTEAFF. The CDR3 region has the DNA TGTGCCAGCAGCGCGGACAGGTGGGGGACTGAAGCTTTCTTT.

As to this clone: Other nucleotide sequences from this sample produce the same CDR3. CDR3 DNA: TGCGCCAGCAGCCTGGGACTAGCGGGAGCCTACGAGCAGTACTTC. Translation gives CASSLGLAGAYEQYF. The gene calls are TRBV5-1 and TRBJ2-7, with 14 bases matching TRBD2. J gave up 2 bases and V 4 bases, and 2 bases lay outside the gene matches. The germline V gene has CDR1 SGHRS and CDR2 YFSETQ. The CDR3 runs 15 residues.

This chain uses TRBV11-1 with TRBJ1-1; 7 nucleotides agree with TRBD1. J was trimmed by 0 bases and V by 5 bases; bases with no gene match: 12. This CDR3 spans 17 amino acids. Per germline, CDR1 SGHAT and CDR2 FQDESV (reference sequence). The CDR3 spells CASSEGSRGTMNTEAFF. The CDR3 nucleotides are TGTGCCAGCAGCGAGGGGTCCAGGGGGACAATGAACACTGAAGCTTTCTTT.

This chain joins TRBV2 and TRBJ2-5; 13 nucleotides agree with TRBD2. This CDR3 has 14 residues. J was trimmed by 12 bases and V by 1 base; bases with no gene match: 5. Germline V gene sequence: CDR1 SNHLY, CDR2 FYNNEI. The CDR3 bases are TGTGCCAGCAGTGAAGGGACTAGCGGGGGCGTCAAGTACTTC. Its protein is CASSEGTSGGVKYF.

To note about this clone: A junction end diverges from the germline sequence, so it may reflect a read error. J is TRBJ1-5 and V is TRBV6-1; 10 positions match TRBD1. This CDR3 has 17 amino acids. Germline-derived CDR1 and CDR2 are MNHNS and SASEGT. CDR3 protein: CASREGGQGSYIIPQHF. In DNA form, the CDR3 reads TGTGCCAGCAGGGAAGGGGGACAGGGGTCGTACATCATCCCCCAGCATTTT.

The chain has TRBV7-9 and TRBJ2-7; 7 bases align to TRBD1. CDR3 length equals 14 residues. Germline CDR1 and CDR2: SEHNR and FQNEAQ (reference sequence). Unmatched junction bases numbered 6, after V lost 3 bases and J lost 4 bases. The CDR3 here is CASSFSTGQYEQYF. Written as DNA, the CDR3 is TGTGCCAGCAGCTTTTCGACAGGGCAATACGAGCAGTACTTC. Complete variable domain (other parts from reference TRBV7-9 and TRBJ2-7): DTGVSQNPRHKITKRGQNVTFRCDPISEHNRLYWYRQTLGQGPEFLTYFQNEAQLEKSRLLSDRFSAERPKGSFSTLEIQRTEQGDSAMYLCASSFSTGQYEQYFGPGTRLTVT.

The gene calls are TRBV30 and TRBJ1-2, with D perhaps matching TRBD1 (6 bases). V was clipped by 1 base and J by 1 base, with 13 bases between them. CDR1 and CDR2 (germline): GTSNPN, SVGIG (reference sequence). This CDR3 comprises 15 residues. The CDR3 sequence is CAWSARIGGNYGYTF. Written as DNA, the CDR3 is TGTGCCTGGAGTGCCCGCATAGGGGGTAACTATGGCTACACCTTC.

As DNA, the CDR3 is TGTGCCAGTACCCGTCGGGGGACTGAGACCCAGTACTTC. Amino acids: CASTRRGTETQYF. V is TRBV19 and J is TRBJ2-5; D is perhaps TRBD2 (6 bases). The germline gives CDR1 LNHDA, CDR2 SQIVND (reference sequence). The CDR3 totals 13 residues. The V and J ends lost 7 bases and 5 bases respectively, with 14 bases between them. The variable domain in full, with the rest retrieved from reference TRBV19 and TRBJ2-5, is DGGITQSPKYLFRKEGQNVTLSCEQNLNHDAMYWYRQDPGQGLRLIYYSQIVNDFQKGDIAEGYSVSREKKESFPLTVTSAQKNPTAFYLCASTRRGTETQYFGPGTRLLVL.

The chain joins TRBV7-9 to TRBJ2-2; D is undetermined. The CDR3 totals 16 residues. Trimming left V 1 base short and J 0 bases short, with 9 bases between. CDR1 and CDR2 (germline): SEHNR, FQNEAQ (reference sequence). In nucleotides, the CDR3 is TGTGCCAGCAGCTTAGAAGGCGGAACGAACACCGGGGAGCTGTTTTTT. Its protein product is CASSLEGGTNTGELFF.

This chain connects TRBV6-4 to TRBJ1-4; D may be TRBD1 (5 bases). The V end lost 5 bases, the J end lost 3 bases, and 19 bases lay between the germline ends. The CDR3 is 17 residues long. Per the germline V gene, CDR1 is MRHNA and CDR2 is SNTAGT. The CDR3 is CASSSGFLAGANEKLFF. The CDR3 nucleotides read TGTGCCAGCAGTTCCGGTTTTTTGGCGGGGGCTAATGAAAAACTGTTTTTT.

In this sample, this clone turned up once. The J gene is TRBJ1-2, the V gene TRBV5-1; unclear D gene. V lost 2 bases and J 2 bases, leaving 16 bases between the germline ends. Germline lookup yields CDR1 SGHRS and CDR2 YFSETQ. The CDR3 runs 16 residues. CDR3 loop: CASSFNPYSSNYGYTF. The CDR3 region has the DNA TGCGCCAGCAGCTTTAATCCGTACAGCAGCAACTATGGCTACACCTTC. The entire variable domain, with the rest obtained from reference TRBV5-1 and TRBJ1-2, is as follows: KAGVTQTPRYLIKTRGQQVTLSCSPISGHRSVSWYQQTPGQGLQFLFEYFSETQRNKGNFPGRFSGRQFSNSRSEMNVSTLELGDSALYLCASSFNPYSSNYGYTFGSGTRLTVV.

J is TRBJ2-2 and V is TRBV27; D is unclear. CDR3 size: 14 residues. Between the trimmed V and J ends, which lost 0 bases and 6 bases, there was a span of 8 bases. Per the germline V gene, CDR1 is MNHEY and CDR2 is SMNVEV (reference sequence). CDR3: CASSLSPGPGELFF. The CDR3 bases are TGTGCCAGCAGTTTATCTCCTGGCCCCGGGGAGCTGTTTTTT.

This clone was seen only a few times. The CDR3 nucleotides read TGCGCCAGCAGCCAGAACCCCGGGGGGTTAGGCTATGGCTACACCTTC. Protein sequence: CASSQNPGGLGYGYTF. The chain recombines TRBV5-1 with TRBJ1-2; D may be TRBD1 (5 bases). The germline V gene encodes CDR1 SGHRS and CDR2 YFSETQ. Trimming shortened V by 4 bases and J by 4 bases, and 20 bases separated the two germline ends. CDR3 length equals 16 residues.

This clone is a singleton in its sample. V is TRBV27 and J is TRBJ2-7; D is uncertain. In germline, CDR1 is MNHEY, CDR2 SMNVEV (reference sequence). Trimming stripped 0 bases from V and 2 bases from J, with 5 bases between. The CDR3 spans 13 residues. CDR3 residues: CASSLSSTYEQYF. Here the CDR3 DNA reads TGTGCCAGCAGTTTATCGTCCACCTACGAGCAGTACTTC.

The chain couples TRBV21-1 to TRBJ2-1; the table gives TRBD1 as D, unverified against the DNA. TRBV21-1 is designated a pseudogene. The CDR3 runs to 17 residues. The CDR3 nucleotides are TGTGCCAGCAGCAAAGGTCGAAGACAGCCCTCCTACAATGAGCAGTTCTTC. Its translation: CASSKGRRQPSYNEQFF.

The genes are TRBV5-1 and TRBJ1-1; 8 nucleotides align to TRBD1. V was clipped by 0 bases and J by 7 bases; unmatched bases: 5. The CDR3 is 14 residues long. The germline V gene encodes CDR1 SGHRS and CDR2 YFSETQ. The CDR3 is CASSLDRGFGEAFF. CDR3 in DNA: TGCGCCAGCAGCTTGGACAGGGGGTTTGGTGAAGCTTTCTTT.

The chain has TRBV5-4 and TRBJ2-7; 14 bases agree with TRBD2. The V and J ends lost 0 bases and 4 bases, in that order; junction bases with no gene match: 3. CDR3 length: 16 amino acids. Germline CDR1 and CDR2: SGHNT and YYREEE (reference sequence). CDR3 region: CASSLAWTSGRYEQYF. CDR3 bases: TGTGCCAGCAGCTTGGCGTGGACTAGCGGGAGGTACGAGCAGTACTTC.

The chain uses TRBV2 and TRBJ2-1, with TRBD2 identical over 14 bases. With V trimmed by 8 bases and J by 3 bases, 12 bases remained unmatched. The CDR3 length is 18 residues. CDR1 and CDR2 from the germline V gene are SNHLY and FYNNEI. CDR3 sequence reads: CASDAGTSGRFLYNEQFF. In nucleotides, the CDR3 is TGTGCCAGCGACGCCGGGACTAGCGGGAGATTCCTCTACAATGAGCAGTTCTTC.

The V and J genes are TRBV6-5 and TRBJ2-7, with 11 bases that match TRBD2. V lost 6 bases, J lost 2 bases, and 6 bases stayed unmatched. Germline V gives CDR1 MNHEY, CDR2 SVGAGI. CDR3 length equals 15 residues. CDR3 sequence: CASRYTSGGPYEQYF. CDR3 coding DNA: TGTGCCAGCAGGTACACTAGCGGGGGACCCTACGAGCAGTACTTC.

The genes are TRBV7-9 and TRBJ2-7; weak D call: TRBD2 (6 bases). The CDR3 loop spans 16 amino acids. Per germline, CDR1 SEHNR and CDR2 FQNEAQ (reference sequence). With 2 bases removed from V and 5 bases from J, the gap between germline ends came to 19 bases. CDR3: CASSLYPPLREDEQYF. CDR3 nucleotides: TGTGCCAGCAGCTTATACCCCCCCTTAAGGGAGGACGAGCAGTACTTC.

The chain combines TRBV19 with TRBJ1-2; D possibly corresponds to TRBD1 (6 bases). This CDR3 contains 16 residues. The germline CDR1 and CDR2 sequences are LNHDA and SQIVND (reference sequence). V was cut by 6 bases and J by 3 bases, with 20 bases left in between. The CDR3 coding sequence is TGTGCCAGTAGCCCCGGGACAAGATCTTCCCACTATGGCTACACCTTC. It specifies CASSPGTRSSHYGYTF.

The rearrangement joins TRBV5-1 to TRBJ2-5, with a weak D call TRBD2 (6 bases). Trimming stripped 3 bases from V and 1 base from J, with 13 bases between. This CDR3 has 15 amino acids. The germline CDR1 and CDR2 sequences are SGHRS and YFSETQ. The chain's CDR3 is CASSSAGGLQETQYF. CDR3 DNA: TGCGCCAGCAGCTCAGCGGGTGGTCTCCAAGAGACCCAGTACTTC.

This rearrangement joins TRBV7-9 to TRBJ2-3; 10 bases map to TRBD1. Germline V gene lookup returns CDR1 SEHNR and CDR2 FQNEAQ (reference sequence). CDR3 length: 15 amino acids. V lost 5 bases and J lost 2; bases outside the gene matches: 4. In DNA, the CDR3 is TGTGCCAGCAGCCCTGGGACAGGGGACACAGATACGCAGTATTTT. It is translated as CASSPGTGDTDTQYF.